These 12 T cell receptor beta chains originate from one sample sequenced in a study of early T cells in non-severe SARS-CoV-2 infection. In TCRdb, the 5' RACE reads were re-called with MiXCR into one record per CDR3 protein. The repertoire holds tens of thousands of distinct CDR3 sequences, with approximately 7% as singletons. Sequencing was performed on whole blood. The receptors originated from an adult who was a healthcare worker with PCR-confirmed SARS-CoV-2 infection or an uninfected control (not recorded which).

There are many counts of this clonotype. The chain uses TRBV20-1 and TRBJ2-5; TRBD1 might be the D (6 bases). The V gene's germline CDR1 is DFQATT and CDR2 SNEGSKA (reference sequence). V lost 1 base and J 3 bases, leaving 15 bases between the germline ends. The CDR3 has 15 amino acids. The chain's CDR3 is CSARAPGEREETQYF. CDR3 DNA: TGCAGTGCTAGAGCCCCAGGGGAGAGGGAAGAGACCCAGTACTTC.

This chain joins TRBV30 and TRBJ2-3; no definite D call. CDR3 size: 13 residues. CDR1 is GTSNPN and CDR2 is SVGIG in the germline V gene (reference sequence). The V end lost 1 base, the J end lost 0 bases, and 5 bases lay between the germline ends. The CDR3 region has the DNA TGTGCCTGGAGTGAGTTTAGCACAGATACGCAGTATTTT. Its translation: CAWSEFSTDTQYF. Full variable domain (remainder filled in from reference TRBV30 and TRBJ2-3): SQTIHQWPATLVQPVGSPLSLECTVEGTSNPNLYWYRQAAGRGLQLLFYSVGIGQISSEVPQNLSASRPQDRQFILSSKKLLLSDSGFYLCAWSEFSTDTQYFGPGTRLTVL.

This clonotype was recorded at least ten times. This chain connects TRBV7-8 to TRBJ1-4; D remains unclear. The CDR3 runs 14 residues. V lost 0 bases, J lost 8 bases, and 10 bases lay in between. In germline, CDR1 is SGHVS, CDR2 FQNEAQ. The chain's CDR3 is CASSLATVREKLFF. The CDR3 region has the DNA TGTGCCAGCAGCTTAGCCACAGTTAGGGAAAAACTGTTTTTT.

This clonotype was observed at least ten times. The chain's CDR3 is CSARAGTGGTEAFF. In DNA, the CDR3 is TGCAGTGCTAGAGCTGGGACAGGAGGCACTGAAGCTTTCTTT. The J gene is TRBJ1-1, the V gene TRBV20-1; TRBD1 aligns across 8 bases. CDR1 DFQATT and CDR2 SNEGSKA come from the germline V gene (reference sequence). With V trimmed by 1 base and J by 4 bases, 5 bases remained unmatched. The CDR3 spans 14 residues.

This clonotype was recorded at least ten times. The chain employs TRBV4-1 and TRBJ2-2; D perhaps matches TRBD1 (6 bases). Germline values: CDR1 MGHRA, CDR2 YSYEKL. Trimming pared 2 bases from V and 2 bases from J, leaving 12 bases between. The CDR3 is made up of 16 amino acids. The CDR3 DNA reads TGCGCCAGCAGCCAAACGACAGGACTCAACACCGGGGAGCTGTTTTTT. Protein: CASSQTTGLNTGELFF.

With regard to this clonotype: No conserved phenylalanine or tryptophan is present at the end of the CDR3, so a read error is the likely explanation. The DNA is omitted, as the CDR3 cannot be located on it reliably, and the CDR3 follows TCRdb's listing. The rearrangement uses TRBV27 and TRBJ1-2; TRBD1, the D gene given by the table, was not confirmed from the DNA. The V gene's germline CDR1 is MNHEY and CDR2 SMNVEV (reference sequence). The CDR3 adds up to 9 amino acids, both ends counted. The CDR3 reads CASSLSLGD.

This rearrangement joins TRBV11-2 to TRBJ2-5; possibly TRBD2 for D (6 bases). Germline CDR1 SGHAT, CDR2 FQNNGV. V lost 3 bases to trimming and J lost 1 base, with 9 bases between them. The CDR3 sequence is 14 residues long. Written as DNA, the CDR3 is TGTGCCAGCAGCTTGGTGGGGGGCCAAGAGACCCAGTACTTC. It encodes CASSLVGGQETQYF.

The chain combines TRBV11-2 with TRBJ2-1; 7 nucleotides line up with TRBD2. V trimming: 3 bases; J trimming: 10 bases; junction bases outside the gene matches: 6. Germline-derived CDR1 and CDR2 are SGHAT and FQNNGV. The CDR3 is 13 amino acids. In DNA, the CDR3 is TGTGCCAGCAGCTTCGGACTAGAAGGCGAGCAGTTCTTC. Its translation: CASSFGLEGEQFF.

The chain recombines TRBV9 with TRBJ1-5; the D is unclear. V gave up 0 bases and J gave up 3 bases, with 10 bases separating them. The CDR3 length is 15 residues. CDR1 SGDLS and CDR2 YYNGEE come from the germline V gene. The CDR3 spells CASSVGEGSNQPQHF. DNA for the CDR3: TGTGCCAGCAGCGTAGGGGAGGGCTCCAATCAGCCCCAGCATTTT.

This clonotype was counted ten times or more. The chain carries TRBV5-4 and TRBJ2-5, with D unresolved. The CDR3 runs 13 residues. The V and J ends lost 1 base and 3 bases respectively, with 7 bases between them. Germline values: CDR1 SGHNT, CDR2 YYREEE (reference sequence). The CDR3 here is CASSLFGEETQYF. As DNA, the CDR3 is TGTGCCAGCAGCTTGTTTGGCGAAGAGACCCAGTACTTC.

This clonotype occurred many times. This sequence joins TRBV28 and TRBJ2-3; 8 positions agree with TRBD1. The junction had 5 bases not matched to a gene; V was cut back by 4 bases and J by 8 bases. Germline CDR1 and CDR2: MDHEN and SYDVKM. The CDR3 spans 13 residues. The CDR3, as DNA: TGTGCCAGCAGTTCCCGGACAGGGCGTACGCAGTATTTT. This gives the protein CASSSRTGRTQYF. The full variable domain, in which reference TRBV28 and TRBJ2-3 provide the parts outside the CDR3, is DVKVTQSSRYLVKRTGEKVFLECVQDMDHENMFWYRQDPGLGLRLIYFSYDVKMKEKGDIPEGYSVSREKKERFSLILESASTNQTSMYLCASSSRTGRTQYFGPGTRLTVL.

The CDR3 DNA follows: TGTGCCAGCAGTTTATACGGGGGACGGGGACCCGGGGAGCTGTTTTTT. It yields the protein CASSLYGGRGPGELFF. The chain employs TRBV28 and TRBJ2-2, with D perhaps matching TRBD2 (6 bases). This CDR3 contains 16 residues. The germline CDR1 and CDR2 sequences are MDHEN and SYDVKM. The V and J ends lost 1 base and 6 bases respectively, with 15 bases between them.